These T cell receptor beta chains were read from a single sample in a study of blood T cells in healthy people across ages. TCRdb reprocessed the 5' RACE reads with MiXCR, giving one entry per CDR3 protein. Among over 450,000 distinct CDR3 sequences, 24% were seen once, and the ten largest hold under 9%. These data are also associated with another study on T cells of mothers and their children.

Sequenced sample: blood. These receptors were taken from a boy aged 10-17 years in good health. Both conserved end residues are part of each CDR3. Each record gives: CDR3 protein, CDR3 DNA, V gene, clone size, J gene, D gene. A D gene is named only where the DNA matches it firmly. Not every row has a clone size; where given, it reads once, few, many or a size class.

CASSPLSSGANVLTF TGCGCCAGCAGCCCATTAAGCTCTGGGGCCAACGTCCTGACTTTC TRBV5-1 NA TRBJ2-6 NA
CASSSYSAGGLYNEQFF TGTGCCAGCAGTTCCTACTCAGCGGGAGGGCTCTACAATGAGCAGTTCTTC TRBV28 NA TRBJ2-1 TRBD2
CASSQETRLAGGETQYF TGCGCCAGCAGCCAAGAGACGCGTCTAGCGGGAGGAGAGACCCAGTACTTC TRBV4-3 NA TRBJ2-5 TRBD2
CASSLAVGGRETQYF TGTGCCAGCAGCTTAGCCGTAGGGGGCCGGGAGACCCAGTACTTC TRBV7-9 few TRBJ2-5 TRBD1
CASRLRSSYEQYF TGCGCCAGCCGATTGAGGTCCTCCTACGAGCAGTACTTC TRBV6-2/TRBV6-3 few TRBJ2-7 NA
CASKAAGPYEQYF TGTGCCAGCAAAGCAGCGGGACCCTACGAGCAGTACTTC TRBV28 NA TRBJ2-7 TRBD2
CASSYNRGGDGYTF TGTGCCAGCAGCTATAACAGGGGAGGGGATGGCTACACCTTC TRBV7-9 NA TRBJ1-2 TRBD1
CSVEDGTDTQYF TGCAGCGTTGAAGACGGAACAGATACGCAGTATTTT TRBV29-1 many TRBJ2-3 NA
CASSIRDRALGGYEQYF TGTGCCAGCAGCATCCGGGACAGGGCCCTGGGTGGCTACGAGCAGTACTTC TRBV7-9 NA TRBJ2-7 TRBD1
CASTPGHLNTEAFF TGTGCCAGCACCCCGGGACACCTGAACACTGAAGCTTTCTTT TRBV28 many TRBJ1-1 NA
CASSSDLNIQYF TGTGCCAGCAGTTCAGATTTAAACATTCAGTACTTC TRBV12-3/TRBV12-4 NA TRBJ2-4 NA
CSASPGIWTEAFF TGCAGTGCTAGCCCGGGGATCTGGACTGAAGCTTTCTTT TRBV20-1 NA TRBJ1-1 NA
CASSFLVNTEAFF TGTGCCAGCAGTTTTCTGGTGAACACTGAAGCTTTCTTT TRBV27 NA TRBJ1-1 NA
CASSQVPGGGSSGANVLTF TGCGCCAGCAGCCAAGTTCCGGGGGGGGGTTCCTCTGGGGCCAACGTCCTGACTTTC TRBV4-3 few TRBJ2-6 TRBD2
CASSRTMDTGELFF TGTGCCAGCAGTCGTACCATGGATACCGGGGAGCTGTTTTTT TRBV6-2/TRBV6-3 many TRBJ2-2 NA
CATSDPRRPGGEQYF TGTGCCACCAGTGATCCCAGACGGCCCGGTGGCGAGCAGTACTTC TRBV24-1 NA TRBJ2-7 NA
CASSYGQGNSPLHF TGTGCCAGCAGTTACGGGCAGGGGAATTCACCCCTCCACTTT TRBV6-5 few TRBJ1-6 NA
CASSPVSGTGKDNEQFF TGTGCTAGCAGCCCAGTCAGCGGGACAGGGAAGGACAATGAGCAGTTCTTC TRBV7-7 few TRBJ2-1 TRBD1
CASSLRDSYQETQYF TGTGCCAGCAGCCTCCGGGACAGCTACCAAGAGACCCAGTACTTC TRBV3-1 NA TRBJ2-5 TRBD1
CASSLLPIGPYEQYF TGCGCCAGCAGCTTACTCCCCATCGGCCCCTACGAGCAGTACTTC TRBV7-2 NA TRBJ2-7 NA
CASSSVAGVNEQFF TGTGCCAGCAGCTCGGTAGCGGGAGTCAATGAGCAGTTCTTC TRBV7-3 few TRBJ2-1 TRBD2
CASTRWTSVDSSEQFF TGTGCCAGCACCCGCTGGACTAGCGTTGACTCATCCGAGCAGTTCTTC TRBV7-9 many TRBJ2-1 TRBD2
CASSYSGSGDTQYF TGTGCCAGCAGTTACAGTGGAAGCGGAGATACGCAGTATTTT TRBV6-2/TRBV6-3 few TRBJ2-3 NA
CASSLGGPAKNIQYF TGCGCCAGCAGCTTAGGCGGCCCTGCCAAAAACATTCAGTACTTC TRBV5-1 few TRBJ2-4 NA
CTSSPDRTRFEKLFF TGTACCAGCAGCCCTGACAGGACCCGGTTTGAAAAACTGTTTTTT TRBV7-9 NA TRBJ1-4 NA
CASSQLGLTSSNTGELFF TGTGCCAGCAGCCAATTGGGACTCACCAGCTCGAACACCGGGGAGCTGTTTTTT TRBV14 NA TRBJ2-2 NA
CASSLGAGRGPIQYF TGTGCCAGCAGCTTAGGGGCGGGAAGGGGGCCCATTCAGTACTTC TRBV7-2 NA TRBJ2-4 NA
CASSYQTGDIQYF TGTGCCAGCAGTTATCAGACAGGGGACATTCAGTACTTC TRBV6-5 few TRBJ2-4 TRBD1
CASSFGRTGGEAFF TGTGCCAGCAGTTTCGGCCGGACTGGGGGTGAAGCTTTCTTT TRBV12-3/TRBV12-4 NA TRBJ1-1 NA
CASSQRDRVFIYEQYF TGTGCCAGCAGCCAAAGGGACAGGGTATTTATCTACGAGCAGTACTTC TRBV4-2 NA TRBJ2-7 TRBD1
CASSLGPVSYNEQFF TGCGCCAGCAGCCTCGGTCCCGTCTCCTACAATGAGCAGTTCTTC TRBV4-3 NA TRBJ2-1 NA
CASSLGSGQREVYEQYF TGTGCCAGCAGCTTAGGATCCGGACAACGGGAGGTCTACGAGCAGTACTTC TRBV7-8 few TRBJ2-7 TRBD2
CASSLAKSAQQPQHF TGTGCCAGCAGCTTAGCAAAGAGCGCTCAGCAGCCCCAGCATTTT TRBV7-8 few TRBJ1-5 NA
CSARDFRDGGSNTGELFF TGCAGTGCTAGAGATTTCCGGGACGGGGGGTCGAACACCGGGGAGCTGTTTTTT TRBV20-1 few TRBJ2-2 TRBD2
CASSQDPNFSYEQYF TGCGCCAGCAGCCAAGATCCGAACTTCTCCTACGAGCAGTACTTC TRBV4-1 NA TRBJ2-7 NA
CASRGFNEQFF TGTGCCAGCAGGGGGTTCAATGAGCAGTTCTTC TRBV27 NA TRBJ2-1 NA
CASSPPAGGRKTQYF TGTGCCAGCTCACCACCTGCAGGGGGCCGAAAGACCCAGTACTTC TRBV18 few TRBJ2-5 TRBD1
CASSHPNRDVEKLFF TGTGCCAGCAGCCATCCAAACAGGGATGTTGAAAAACTGTTTTTT TRBV7-9 NA TRBJ1-4 NA
CSPYFAGEPSYEQYF TGCAGCCCCTACTTCGCGGGAGAGCCCTCCTACGAGCAGTACTTC TRBV20-1 once TRBJ2-7 TRBD2
CASSSGGIYNEQFF TGTGCCAGCAGCTCCGGGGGGATCTACAATGAGCAGTTCTTC TRBV7-2 NA TRBJ2-1 TRBD2
CASNPNLGSREQYF TGTGCCAGCAACCCGAACTTAGGTTCGAGAGAGCAGTACTTC TRBV6-6 few TRBJ2-5 NA
CATSRPGGGNEQFF TGTGCCACCAGCAGACCCGGGGGGGGCAATGAGCAGTTCTTC TRBV15 few TRBJ2-1 TRBD2
CASSGDRYQETQYF TGTGCCAGCAGTGGGGACAGATACCAAGAGACCCAGTACTTC TRBV28 few TRBJ2-5 TRBD1
CASSRPGFLGVNTEAFF TGTGCCAGCAGTCGCCCCGGGTTCTTAGGGGTGAACACTGAAGCTTTCTTT TRBV27 NA TRBJ1-1 NA
CASSWGGTGGQPQHF TGTGCCAGCAGTTGGGGCGGGACAGGGGGTCAGCCCCAGCATTTT TRBV12-3/TRBV12-4 once TRBJ1-5 TRBD1
CASSIGTGHNEKLFF TGTGCCAGCAGCATTGGGACAGGTCATAATGAAAAACTGTTTTTT TRBV9 NA TRBJ1-4 TRBD1
CASSPEGQGVYEQYF TGTGCCAGCAGCCCGGAAGGACAGGGTGTATACGAGCAGTACTTC TRBV5-6 few TRBJ2-7 TRBD1